One and the same sample provided the 31 T cell receptor beta chains below, sequenced in a study of cytomegalovirus exposure and HLA in healthy donors. The PCR made use of 60 Vbeta and 13 Jbeta primers. Here immunoSEQ multiplex PCR was the method, and the copy in TCRdb shows in-frame clones only, minus some. Among 100,000 to 120,000 clones listed, less than 80% were seen once. What was sequenced was PBMCs. The receptors come from a woman between 40 and 55 years old in good health and CMV-seropositive.

This rearrangement joins TRBV7-6 to TRBJ1-2; D unresolved. Germline assignment: CDR1 SGHVS and CDR2 FNYEAQ. V was cut by 1 base and J by 3 bases, with 12 bases left in between. The CDR3 length is 15 residues. The CDR3 is CASSLGPHLDYGYTF. Here the CDR3 DNA reads TGTGCCAGCAGCTTAGGGCCCCACCTAGACTATGGCTACACCTTC. Based on the CDR3 plus reference TRBV7-6 and TRBJ1-2, the full variable domain is GAGVSQSPRYKVTKRGQDVALRCDPISGHVSLYWYRQALGQGPEFLTYFNYEAQQDKSGLPNDRFSAERPEGSISTLTIQRTEQRDSAMYRCASSLGPHLDYGYTFGSGTRLTVV.

This clone was found a few times. The V and J genes are TRBV5-5 and TRBJ1-1, with TRBD1 matching 10 bases. The germline gives CDR1 SGHKS, CDR2 YYEKEE (reference sequence). V dropped 0 bases and J dropped 3; count of bases not matched to a gene: 5. The CDR3 sequence is 16 residues long. The CDR3 DNA reads TGTGCCAGCAGCTTGGGACAGGGGGCCGGGTACACTGAAGCTTTCTTT. This codes for CASSLGQGAGYTEAFF.

The chain couples TRBV27 to TRBJ1-2, with 8 bases that match TRBD1. CDR1 is MNHEY, CDR2 SMNVEV, per germline (reference sequence). This CDR3 contains 15 residues. V gave up 5 bases and J gave up 6 bases; unmatched junction bases: 11. The CDR3 DNA reads as TGTGCCAGCAGTCCCCTCGGACAGGGAGGCGATGGCTACACCTTC. This sequence encodes CASSPLGQGGDGYTF.

J is TRBJ1-1 and V is TRBV19, with D maybe TRBD1 (5 bases). This CDR3 comprises 14 residues. Germline assignment: CDR1 LNHDA and CDR2 SQIVND (reference sequence). The germline V and J ends were trimmed by 5 bases and 1 base, with 11 bases remaining between them. This chain's CDR3 is CASSGEGANTEAFF. The CDR3, as DNA: TGTGCCAGTAGTGGGGAAGGGGCGAACACTGAAGCTTTCTTT.

V and J are TRBV11-3 and TRBJ2-1; the D gene is possibly TRBD2 (5 bases). CDR1 and CDR2 (germline): SGHNT, YENEEA. Trimming pared 7 bases from V and 12 bases from J, leaving 19 bases between. This CDR3 contains 13 residues. CDR3 sequence: CASTQSILGGQFF. CDR3 bases: TGTGCCAGCACCCAGTCCATACTAGGTGGGCAGTTCTTC.

The chain uses TRBV7-9 and TRBJ2-5; 7 bases agree with TRBD2. This CDR3 is built from 16 residues. In germline, CDR1 is SEHNR, CDR2 FQNEAQ (reference sequence). The V and J ends lost 4 bases and 0 bases, in that order; junction bases with no gene match: 8. In DNA, the CDR3 is TGTGCCAGCAGCTCCCGAGGCGCGGGGGACCAAGAGACCCAGTACTTC. Protein sequence: CASSSRGAGDQETQYF.

The V and J genes are TRBV6-6 and TRBJ2-5, with TRBD2 matching over 14 bases. Per the germline V gene, CDR1 is MNHNY and CDR2 is SVGAGI (reference sequence). The CDR3 sequence is 16 residues long. The V gene end was trimmed by 6 bases and the J gene end by 1 base; junction bases not matched to a gene: 4. CDR3 region: CASSWGLAGAQETQYF. The CDR3 bases are TGTGCCAGCAGCTGGGGACTAGCGGGAGCCCAAGAGACCCAGTACTTC.

V and J are TRBV5-1 and TRBJ2-7; 7 bases line up with TRBD2. This CDR3 has 15 amino acids. The trim removed 3 bases at V and 5 bases at J, leaving 11 bases unmatched. The germline V gene has CDR1 SGHRS and CDR2 YFSETQ. DNA for the CDR3: TGCGCCAGCAGCTCGGTGGCGGGAGTAAGGAACGAGCAGTACTTC. This encodes CASSSVAGVRNEQYF.

The gene calls are TRBV9 and TRBJ2-7; TRBD2 aligns across 9 bases. The CDR3 is 16 amino acids. Trimming took 4 bases from V and 5 from J; bases not matched to a gene: 13. CDR1 is SGDLS, CDR2 YYNGEE, per germline. CDR3 region: CASSPHPGGGAHEQYF. CDR3 sequence (DNA): TGTGCCAGCAGCCCACACCCGGGCGGGGGGGCCCACGAGCAGTACTTC.

V and J are TRBV19 and TRBJ1-5, with unresolved D. The CDR3 runs to 15 residues. The V gene lost 6 bases and the J gene lost 3 bases, with 15 bases spanning the gap. Germline lookup yields CDR1 LNHDA and CDR2 SQIVND (reference sequence). The CDR3 reads CASRGWEGYNQPQHF. The CDR3 nucleotides read TGTGCCAGTAGGGGGTGGGAGGGCTACAATCAGCCCCAGCATTTT.

In this sample, this clone turned up once. The V and J genes are TRBV9 and TRBJ1-1; 7 bases map to TRBD1. This CDR3 has 14 residues. The germline V gene encodes CDR1 SGDLS and CDR2 YYNGEE. Trimming took 1 base from V and 4 from J; bases not matched to a gene: 4. As DNA, the CDR3 is TGTGCCAGCAGCGTATCACGACAGGGCACTGAAGCTTTCTTT. This encodes CASSVSRQGTEAFF.

The J gene is TRBJ1-5, the V gene TRBV7-2, with 10 positions matching TRBD1. Trimming at V came to 5 bases and at J to 7 bases, leaving 8 bases not matched to a gene. Per germline, CDR1 SGHTA and CDR2 FQGNSA. This CDR3 comprises 15 residues. The CDR3 nucleotides are TGTGCCAGCAGCCCTGACAGGGGGCTGGGACAGCCCCAGCATTTT. It yields the protein CASSPDRGLGQPQHF. Full variable domain (remainder filled in from reference TRBV7-2 and TRBJ1-5): GAGVSQSPSNKVTEKGKDVELRCDPISGHTALYWYRQSLGQGLEFLIYFQGNSAPDKSGLPSDRFSAERTGGSVSTLTIQRTQQEDSAVYLCASSPDRGLGQPQHFGDGTRLSIL.

The chain joins TRBV13 to TRBJ2-1, with 12 bases that match TRBD2. CDR3 length: 16 residues. With V trimmed by 2 bases and J by 5 bases, 4 bases remained unmatched. CDR1 and CDR2 (germline): PRHDT, FYEKMQ (reference sequence). CDR3 region: CASSLRLAGVNNEQFF. In nucleotides, the CDR3 is TGTGCCAGCAGCTTAAGACTAGCGGGAGTCAACAATGAGCAGTTCTTC.

This chain links TRBV5-6 with TRBJ2-7, with 8 bases lining up with TRBD2. The CDR3 is 14 amino acids. Germline values: CDR1 SGHDT, CDR2 YYEEEE. The J segment lost 7 bases and the V segment lost 4 bases, leaving 10 bases of the junction unmatched. The CDR3 DNA sequence: TGTGCCAGCAGCGTGTCGGGGCGGGGGGAAGAGCAGTACTTC. It codes for CASSVSGRGEEQYF.

CDR3 sequence: CAWSTGGFYGYTF. The CDR3 DNA is TGTGCCTGGTCGACAGGGGGCTTTTATGGCTACACCTTC. The chain is built from TRBV30 and TRBJ1-2; TRBD1 aligns across 10 bases. The CDR3 is 13 residues long. Germline loops: CDR1 GTSNPN, CDR2 SVGIG (reference sequence). After removal of 5 bases from V and 5 bases from J, the junction contained 5 bases not matched to a gene.

The chain joins TRBV5-1 to TRBJ1-2; possible D gene TRBD1, 6 bases. V lost 10 bases and J lost 8, with 24 bases in between. The CDR3 has 14 residues. Per the germline V gene, CDR1 is SGHRS and CDR2 is YFSETQ. CDR3 bases: TGCGCCGATAGGGGGACACCGGACCGGGGCGGCTACACCTTC. This codes for CADRGTPDRGGYTF.

This rearrangement joins TRBV10-3 to TRBJ1-2; perhaps TRBD1 as D (5 bases). Trimming left V 10 bases short and J 3 bases short, with 15 bases between. CDR1 is ENHRY and CDR2 is SYGVKD in the germline V gene. The CDR3 consists of 13 residues. CDR3 amino acids: CASRAGADYGYTF. The CDR3 nucleotides read TGTGCCAGCAGGGCTGGGGCAGACTATGGCTACACCTTC.

The rearrangement uses TRBV6-1 and TRBJ2-5, with 8 bases that match TRBD1. CDR3 length equals 15 residues. Germline V lookup: CDR1 MNHNS, CDR2 SASEGT. The V segment lost 6 bases and the J segment 2 bases; nucleotides outside the gene matches: 8. The CDR3 protein is CASRVGQVLQETQYF. The CDR3 DNA reads as TGTGCCAGCAGGGTGGGACAGGTTCTTCAAGAGACCCAGTACTTC.

The chain employs TRBV2 and TRBJ1-1; D not resolved. CDR3 length: 12 amino acids. The ends were cut back, 10 bases at V and 7 bases at J, with 16 bases in the middle. The germline V gene has CDR1 SNHLY and CDR2 FYNNEI. This CDR3 reads CATSGSLYEAFF. The CDR3 DNA sequence: TGTGCCACCTCCGGGAGCTTATATGAAGCTTTCTTT.

This chain joins TRBV5-6 and TRBJ2-1; 9 bases line up with TRBD1. V trimming: 4 bases; J trimming: 6 bases; junction bases outside the gene matches: 8. This CDR3 is 15 amino acids long. Germline-derived CDR1 and CDR2 are SGHDT and YYEEEE. Here the CDR3 reads CASSVTGTGTNEQFF. For the CDR3, the DNA is TGTGCCAGCAGCGTAACCGGGACAGGGACCAATGAGCAGTTCTTC.

The V gene is TRBV5-1, the J gene TRBJ1-1, with 8 bases lining up with TRBD1. J was trimmed by 11 bases and V by 3 bases; bases with no gene match: 12. Germline values: CDR1 SGHRS, CDR2 YFSETQ. The CDR3 sequence is 14 residues long. CDR3 sequence reads: CASSSPDRGELAFF. The CDR3 nucleotides read TGCGCCAGCAGCTCCCCCGACAGGGGAGAATTGGCTTTCTTT.

V is TRBV7-2 and J is TRBJ2-2, with 14 positions matching TRBD2. The germline V gene encodes CDR1 SGHTA and CDR2 FQGNSA. V trimming: 4 bases; J trimming: 4 bases; junction bases outside the gene matches: 8. This CDR3 has 18 amino acids. The CDR3 reads CASSSGTSGGLGTGELFF. CDR3 nucleotide sequence: TGTGCCAGCAGCTCTGGGACTAGCGGGGGCCTGGGCACCGGGGAGCTGTTTTTT. Together with reference TRBV7-2 and TRBJ2-2, the CDR3 gives the full variable domain: GAGVSQSPSNKVTEKGKDVELRCDPISGHTALYWYRQSLGQGLEFLIYFQGNSAPDKSGLPSDRFSAERTGGSVSTLTIQRTQQEDSAVYLCASSSGTSGGLGTGELFFGEGSRLTVL.

This clone was seen once. This rearrangement joins TRBV30 to TRBJ2-7; the D gene is possibly TRBD1 (5 bases). V was pared by 2 bases and J by 2 bases, with 13 bases between. The length of the CDR3 is 14 residues. The germline CDR1 and CDR2 sequences are GTSNPN and SVGIG (reference sequence). This chain's CDR3 is CAWSSLNRPYEQYF. The DNA of the CDR3 is TGTGCCTGGAGTTCTCTTAACAGGCCCTACGAGCAGTACTTC.

The rearrangement uses TRBV30 and TRBJ2-5, with D perhaps TRBD1 (6 bases). The V gene's germline CDR1 is GTSNPN and CDR2 SVGIG (reference sequence). The CDR3 is 16 amino acids. The V and J ends lost 2 bases and 0 bases respectively, with 16 bases between them. The DNA of the CDR3 is TGTGCCTGGAGTAAGGGGGACATAACGTACCAAGAGACCCAGTACTTC. Residues: CAWSKGDITYQETQYF.

The rearrangement links TRBV2 to TRBJ2-2; tentatively, D is TRBD1 (5 bases). V was cut by 0 bases and J by 7 bases, with 6 bases left in between. CDR3 length: 13 residues. Per germline, CDR1 SNHLY and CDR2 FYNNEI. The CDR3: CASSEAGVGELFF. CDR3 nucleotides: TGTGCCAGCAGTGAAGCAGGGGTCGGGGAGCTGTTTTTT.

The chain carries TRBV11-3 and TRBJ2-6; D is ambiguous. The V gene lost 2 bases and the J gene lost 1 base, with 6 bases spanning the gap. CDR3 length: 15 amino acids. The germline V gene has CDR1 SGHNT and CDR2 YENEEA. Here the CDR3 reads CASSLLGSGANVLTF. CDR3 nucleotide sequence: TGTGCCAGCAGCTTACTCGGTTCTGGGGCCAACGTCCTGACTTTC.

J is TRBJ1-2 and V is TRBV21-1; the D call TRBD1 from the table was never checked on the DNA. TRBV21-1 is tagged as a pseudogene. The CDR3 loop spans 14 amino acids. The CDR3 DNA sequence: TGTGCCAGCAGACCAGGGGGTAGCGAACGTGGCTACACCTTC. Amino acids: CASRPGGSERGYTF.

The chain has TRBV6-6 and TRBJ1-3, with TRBD1 as a possible D gene (6 bases). With 6 bases removed from V and 0 bases from J, the gap between germline ends came to 12 bases. Germline CDR1 is MNHNY and CDR2 is SVGAGI (reference sequence). CDR3 length: 15 amino acids. As DNA, the CDR3 is TGTGCCAGCAGCCGAGGACAGCGCTCTGGAAACACCATATATTTT. It encodes CASSRGQRSGNTIYF.

The V and J genes are TRBV12-5 and TRBJ1-1; D ambiguous. Germline lookup yields CDR1 LGHNT and CDR2 FRNRAP. The CDR3 is 15 residues long. With 5 bases removed from V and 0 bases from J, the gap between germline ends came to 13 bases. The CDR3 spells CASGLDQALNTEAFF. In DNA, the CDR3 is TGTGCTAGTGGTCTCGACCAGGCGCTGAACACTGAAGCTTTCTTT.

The chain joins TRBV28 to TRBJ2-7; 8 nucleotides align to TRBD1. Germline lookup yields CDR1 MDHEN and CDR2 SYDVKM. The CDR3 loop spans 15 amino acids. J lost 0 bases, V lost 5 bases, and 6 bases had no gene match. The CDR3 is CASSRTGSGSYEQYF. The DNA of the CDR3 is TGTGCCAGCAGTAGGACAGGGTCGGGCTCCTACGAGCAGTACTTC.

The chain combines TRBV6-6 with TRBJ2-5; TRBD1 might be the D (5 bases). This CDR3 region has 13 residues. From germline, CDR1 is MNHNY and CDR2 SVGAGI (reference sequence). Trimming stripped 7 bases from V and 0 bases from J, with 9 bases between. The chain's CDR3 is CASTKGYQETQYF. The CDR3 DNA reads as TGTGCCAGCACTAAGGGGTACCAAGAGACCCAGTACTTC.